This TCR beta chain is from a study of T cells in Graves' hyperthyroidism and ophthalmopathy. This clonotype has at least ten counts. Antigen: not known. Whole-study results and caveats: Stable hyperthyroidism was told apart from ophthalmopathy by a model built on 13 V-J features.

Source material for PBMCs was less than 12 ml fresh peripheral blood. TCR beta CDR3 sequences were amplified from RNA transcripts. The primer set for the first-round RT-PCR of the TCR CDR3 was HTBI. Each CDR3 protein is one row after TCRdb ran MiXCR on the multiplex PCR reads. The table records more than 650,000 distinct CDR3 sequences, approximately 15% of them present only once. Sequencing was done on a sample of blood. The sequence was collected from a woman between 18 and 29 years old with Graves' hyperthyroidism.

Here the CDR3 reads CSATVAGRDNNEQFF. In DNA, the CDR3 is TGCAGTGCTACTGTAGCGGGGAGGGACAACAATGAGCAGTTCTTC. This chain joins TRBV20-1 and TRBJ2-1; 8 bases agree with TRBD2. V trimming: 4 bases; J trimming: 5 bases; junction bases outside the gene matches: 10. The length of the CDR3 is 15 residues. CDR1 and CDR2 from the germline V gene are DFQATT and SNEGSKA (reference sequence).